Listed below are T cell receptor beta chains from one sample, sequenced in a study of blood T cell repertoires in COVID-19. Sequencing was performed with immunoSEQ multiplex PCR; in TCRdb, only in-frame clones are kept and a portion is missing. The table lists over 150,000 clones, around 90% of them singletons, with roughly 0.58% in the top ten. The sequencing input was peripheral blood. The receptors were gathered from a man aged 60-69 years with COVID-19, enrolled during active disease. CDR3s leave out the opening cysteine and the closing phenylalanine or tryptophan. The order of the fields is clone size, D gene, J gene, V gene, CDR3 protein. The D gene is left open where the match is weak. Some rows mark clone size as missing; the rest say once, few, many or name a class of expanded clone.

- | - | TRBJ1-2 | TRBV19 | ASATERIYGYT
- | - | TRBJ2-3 | TRBV9 | ASSVDSSTDTQY
- | - | TRBJ1-1 | TRBV14 | ASSKIHSEAF
- | - | TRBJ2-1 | TRBV15 | ATSSGLSNVREQF
- | TRBD2 | TRBJ2-1 | TRBV11-3 | ASSFSRLAGGQNEQF
- | TRBD2 | TRBJ2-2 | TRBV28 | ASWDYLSTGELF
medium-sized | - | TRBJ1-5 | TRBV6-6 | ASSVQGGSNQPQH
- | TRBD2 | TRBJ2-5 | TRBV3-1/TRBV3-2 | ASSQEAGVHETQY
- | TRBD2 | TRBJ2-5 | TRBV11-2 | ASSYRTSGRTVETQY
- | - | TRBJ2-5 | TRBV6-6 | ASGLPSGTQY
- | TRBD1 | TRBJ2-5 | TRBV27 | ASSPRTGGVETQY
- | TRBD2 | TRBJ2-1 | TRBV19 | ASSTRLAGVINEQF
- | TRBD2 | TRBJ2-3 | TRBV30 | AWTGGGVRADTQY
- | - | TRBJ1-2 | TRBV7-2 | ASSSRPKTVNYGYT
- | TRBD1 | TRBJ1-1 | TRBV28 | ASSASTGVNTEAF
- | - | TRBJ1-1 | TRBV20-1 | SASPGPEAF
few | - | TRBJ2-3 | TRBV10-3 | AIGPLEKDTQY
- | - | TRBJ1-2 | TRBV2 | ASSQGNYGYT
few | TRBD2 | TRBJ2-3 | TRBV7-8 | ASSLGLALSTDTQY
- | TRBD1 | TRBJ1-5 | TRBV18 | ASSPAGTGHQPQH
- | - | TRBJ2-5 | TRBV29-1 | SVEGHRETQY
- | TRBD1 | TRBJ1-2 | TRBV2 | ASREWTGWGYT
- | TRBD2 | TRBJ2-1 | TRBV4-3 | ASSQDPRAGVYNEQF
- | TRBD1 | TRBJ2-1 | TRBV24-1 | ATRGPTYNEQF
- | TRBD2 | TRBJ2-1 | TRBV19 | ASQDRGHRSGRSHNEQF
- | - | TRBJ1-1 | TRBV7-2 | ASSLDRVEAF
once | TRBD1 | TRBJ1-5 | TRBV19 | ASSLQGKNQPQH
- | TRBD1 | TRBJ2-7 | TRBV6-5 | ASSAIQGADYEQY
- | - | TRBJ1-4 | TRBV14 | ASSQDRTRRAGEKLF
- | TRBD1 | TRBJ1-1 | TRBV18 | ASSPLRGQMNTEAF
- | TRBD1 | TRBJ2-3 | TRBV28 | ASSLVKTGGETDTQY
- | TRBD1 | TRBJ2-5 | TRBV7-3 | ASSPSRGNQETQY
few | TRBD2 | TRBJ2-3 | TRBV7-9 | ASSPERLAGGADTQY
- | TRBD2 | TRBJ2-7 | TRBV30 | AWSVRISGSSYEQY
- | - | TRBJ1-5 | TRBV6-2/TRBV6-3 | ASSYSAGNQPQH
few | TRBD2 | TRBJ2-7 | TRBV7-2 | ASSLDVAGDAEQY
- | - | TRBJ2-1 | TRBV14 | ASSPNPRGEQF
- | TRBD2 | TRBJ2-1 | TRBV19 | ASSRTSGVQF